This TCR beta chain was sequenced during a study of memory CD4+ T cells and cytomegalovirus serostatus. Notes on the study in general: CMV serostatus prediction reached median AUC around 0.95, or 0.9 with US-trained model. The CMV-associated TCR signature appears largely within the CD4+ memory repertoire.

The germline V gene encodes CDR1 GTSNPN and CDR2 SVGIG (reference sequence). V was clipped by 3 bases and J by 6 bases; unmatched bases: 11. The CDR3 length is 14 residues. Original methodology: Out-of-frame sequences were removed, leaving 2 million or so distinct TCRbeta sequences. TCRdb's table, derived via immunoSEQ multiplex PCR, lists solely in-frame clones and lacks some. That table gives V, J and clone size, and the DNA gave D and trimming. The sample consists of about 75,000 clones, about 73% of them appearing once. As regards this clone: What it recognizes is unknown.

Single viable CD3+CD4+CD8-CD45RO+ cells were sorted as the memory CD4+ T cells. The TCR sequence derives from an adult in good health and CMV-seropositive. J is TRBJ2-7 and V is TRBV30; TRBD1 aligns across 7 bases. Source material: memory CD4+ T cells from blood. This CDR3 reads CAWSAGTVLPEQYF. The CDR3, as DNA: TGTGCCTGGAGCGCCGGGACAGTCCTACCCGAGCAGTACTTC. The complete variable domain, with remaining parts taken from reference TRBV30 and TRBJ2-7, reads SQTIHQWPATLVQPVGSPLSLECTVEGTSNPNLYWYRQAAGRGLQLLFYSVGIGQISSEVPQNLSASRPQDRQFILSSKKLLLSDSGFYLCAWSAGTVLPEQYFGPGTRLTVT.